Sequencing of this T cell receptor beta chain was carried out in a study of blood T cells in healthy people across ages. Using a J-beta primer mix together with a sample-barcoded 5' primer, a second PCR was run for 7 to 11 cycles. From the 5' RACE reads, TCRdb called clonotypes with MiXCR, one entry per CDR3 protein. The sample has over 550,000 distinct CDR3 sequences, about 30% seen once. Staff drew 9 to 10 milliliters of peripheral blood from each donor. Each sample used at least 6 million PBMCs. This clonotype was recorded at least ten times. Trimming removed 5 bases at V and 3 bases at J, with 13 bases between. The CDR3 runs to 15 residues. CDR1 and CDR2 from the germline V gene are SGHAT and FQNNGV.

The sample comprised blood. This clonotype originated in a woman older than 75 in good health. V gene TRBV11-2 combines with J gene TRBJ1-4; no firm D call. The CDR3 nucleotides read TGTGCCAGCAGCGGAGGAGTGGTAGCTAATGAAAAACTGTTTTTT. It specifies CASSGGVVANEKLFF.